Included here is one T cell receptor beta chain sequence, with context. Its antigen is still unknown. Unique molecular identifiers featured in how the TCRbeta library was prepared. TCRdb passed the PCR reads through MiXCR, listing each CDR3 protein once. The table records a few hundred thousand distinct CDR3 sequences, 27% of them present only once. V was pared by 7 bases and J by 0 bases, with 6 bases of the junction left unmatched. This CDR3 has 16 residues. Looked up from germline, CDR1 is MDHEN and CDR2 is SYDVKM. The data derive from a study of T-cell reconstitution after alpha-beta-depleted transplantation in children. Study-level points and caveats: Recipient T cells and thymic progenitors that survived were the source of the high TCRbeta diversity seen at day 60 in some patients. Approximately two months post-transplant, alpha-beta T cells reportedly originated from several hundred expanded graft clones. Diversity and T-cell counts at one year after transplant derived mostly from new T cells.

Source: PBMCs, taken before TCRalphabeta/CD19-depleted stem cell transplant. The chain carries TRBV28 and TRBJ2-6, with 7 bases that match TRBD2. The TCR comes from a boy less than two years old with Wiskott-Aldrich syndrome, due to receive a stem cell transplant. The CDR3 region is CASIGGRGSGANVLTF. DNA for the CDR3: TGTGCCAGCATCGGGGGGAGGGGCTCTGGGGCCAACGTCCTGACTTTC. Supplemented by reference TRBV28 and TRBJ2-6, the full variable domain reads DVKVTQSSRYLVKRTGEKVFLECVQDMDHENMFWYRQDPGLGLRLIYFSYDVKMKEKGDIPEGYSVSREKKERFSLILESASTNQTSMYLCASIGGRGSGANVLTFGAGSRLTVL.